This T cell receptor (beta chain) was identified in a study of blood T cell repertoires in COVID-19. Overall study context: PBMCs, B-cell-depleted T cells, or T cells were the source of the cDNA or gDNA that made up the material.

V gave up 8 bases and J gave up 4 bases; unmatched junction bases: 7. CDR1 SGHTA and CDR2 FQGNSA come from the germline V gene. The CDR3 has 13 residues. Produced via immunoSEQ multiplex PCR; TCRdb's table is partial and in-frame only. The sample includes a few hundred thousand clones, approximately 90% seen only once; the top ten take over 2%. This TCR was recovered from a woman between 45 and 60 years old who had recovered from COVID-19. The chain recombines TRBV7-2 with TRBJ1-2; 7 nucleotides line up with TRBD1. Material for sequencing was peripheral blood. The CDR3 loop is CASGPGGSYGYTF. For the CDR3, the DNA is TGTGCCAGCGGCCCAGGGGGGTCCTATGGCTACACCTTC.